One and the same sample provided the 10 T cell receptor beta chains below, sequenced in a study of monozygotic twins with inflammatory bowel disease. TCRdb reprocessed the 5' RACE reads and stores each CDR3 protein as one record, lacking DNA. The sample data list 440,000 or so distinct CDR3 sequences. Input material: blood. Source of these receptors: a human donor with ulcerative colitis or Crohn's disease, or a healthy co-twin of an affected twin (not recorded which).

This chain links TRBV21-1 with TRBJ1-1. TRBV21-1 is a pseudogene locus. The CDR3 covers 15 residues. The CDR3 spells CASSKYRGTAGVAFF.

This chain joins TRBV20-1 and TRBJ1-1; the TCRdb call, TRBD1, lacks DNA for checking. CDR3 length: 14 residues. The V gene's germline CDR1 is DFQATT and CDR2 SNEGSKA (reference sequence). The CDR3 is CSARVSQGGTEAFF.

The rearrangement links TRBV6-2 or TRBV6-3 to TRBJ2-7; without DNA, the TCRdb call of TRBD2 cannot be checked. The CDR3 has 18 amino acids. Per germline, CDR1 MNHEY and CDR2 SVGEGT. The CDR3 region is CASSYRPGLAGVLYEQYF.

This rearrangement joins TRBV9 to TRBJ2-2; lacking DNA, the TRBD1 call made by TCRdb goes unchecked. CDR1 is SGDLS and CDR2 is YYNGEE in the germline V gene. The CDR3 contains 15 residues. The CDR3 reads CASSANRGGTGELFF.

The V and J genes are TRBV28 and TRBJ1-1. CDR1 and CDR2 (germline): MDHEN, SYDVKM. There are 11 residues in the CDR3. The CDR3 protein is CASSFAGLGFF.

The V and J genes are TRBV5-1 and TRBJ2-1; there is no DNA to check the TCRdb D call of TRBD1. CDR3 length: 16 amino acids. Germline values: CDR1 SGHRS, CDR2 YFSETQ. The chain's CDR3 is CASSPNPGQGLFEQFF.

The chain recombines TRBV28 with TRBJ2-7; the D call of TRBD2 rests on TCRdb alone, since no DNA is present to check it. The CDR3 length is 21 residues. Looked up from germline, CDR1 is MDHEN and CDR2 is SYDVKM. The CDR3 protein is CASSLHRRRVAEVEVSYEQYF.

The chain couples TRBV15 to TRBJ2-1; the D gene TCRdb calls, TRBD2, cannot be checked with no DNA. CDR3 length equals 18 residues. Germline V CDR1 and CDR2: LNHNV, YYDKDF (reference sequence). The CDR3 here is CATSRDRTGTLLYNEQFF.

The rearrangement uses TRBV27 and TRBJ1-2; lacking DNA, the TRBD1 call made by TCRdb goes unchecked. CDR3 length: 15 amino acids. Germline V CDR1 and CDR2: MNHEY, SMNVEV (reference sequence). The CDR3 sequence: CASSLWGTGDEGYTF.

The CDR3 region is CASSVGTSYNEQFF. V usage is TRBV9 and J usage is TRBJ2-1; with no DNA, the TCRdb D assignment of TRBD2 cannot be verified. CDR1 is SGDLS and CDR2 is YYNGEE in the germline V gene. CDR3 length: 14 residues.